The rows below give T cell receptor beta chains drawn from one sample of a study of shared clonotypes between healthy human individuals. Only in-frame clones appear in the TCRdb table, and some are missing; sequencing was by immunoSEQ multiplex PCR. Among more than 2 million clones listed, around 95% were seen once. Material for sequencing was naive CD8+ T cells from PBMCs. These receptors were obtained from a man younger than 35 in good health. Some clones in this sample may be carry-over from other donors' samples. The CDR3 runs from the conserved cysteine through the conserved F or W. The D gene is left open where the match is weak. Part of the rows lack a size; the others show once, few, many or a class for expanded clones.

>TRBV15|.|once|TRBJ1-1
TGTGCCACCAGCAGAGGACGTTCGCCGGGAGAAGCTTTCTTT
CATSRGRSPGEAFF
>TRBV10-1|.|.|TRBJ2-5
TGCGCCAGCAACCGAAGGAGTGGGGAGACCCAGTACTTC
CASNRRSGETQYF
>TRBV29-1|.|once|TRBJ2-1
TGCAGCGTTGAACTTCCTAGCTACGAGCAGTTCTTC
CSVELPSYEQFF
>TRBV6-5|.|.|TRBJ2-1
TGTGCCAGCAGCTTGACAGGAGTCTACAATGAGCAGTTCTTC
CASSLTGVYNEQFF
>TRBV27|TRBD1|.|TRBJ2-7
TGTGCCAGCAGCCCGGGACAGGGGGCTCGAGAGCAGTACTTC
CASSPGQGAREQYF
>TRBV5-6|.|.|TRBJ2-7
TGTGCCAGCAGCTTCTCGGGAAACTACTACGAGCAGTACTTC
CASSFSGNYYEQYF
>TRBV7-9|.|.|TRBJ2-5
TGTGCCAGCAGCCCTGGGACTCCAGAGACCCAGTACTTC
CASSPGTPETQYF
>TRBV15|.|once|TRBJ2-2
TGTGCCACCAGCATAGGCAGGGCCGTCACCGGGGAGCTGTTTTTT
CATSIGRAVTGELFF
>TRBV19|.|.|TRBJ2-2
TGTGCCAGTAGCCTTCTAGGGAACACCGGGGAGCTGTTTTTT
CASSLLGNTGELFF
>TRBV6-5|.|once|TRBJ2-7
TGTGCCAGCAGTTACGGCGACAGTTACGAGCAGTACTTC
CASSYGDSYEQYF
>TRBV29-1|TRBD2|.|TRBJ2-1
TGCAGCGCCCGACTAGCGGGAGGTTTGGCCGGGCAGTTCTTC
CSARLAGGLAGQFF
>TRBV19|TRBD1|.|TRBJ2-5
TGTGCCAGTAGTGACAGGGGGCCCACGAAGACCCAGTACTTC
CASSDRGPTKTQYF
>TRBV5-1|.|.|TRBJ2-1
TGCGCCAGCAGCGTACTATCTAGGGGAGAATACAATGAGCAGTTCTTC
CASSVLSRGEYNEQFF
>TRBV7-2|.|.|TRBJ2-1
TGTGCCAGCAGCTTACCCACAGGGCTTGAGCAGTTCTTC
CASSLPTGLEQFF
>TRBV6-6|.|.|TRBJ2-1
TGTGCCAGCAGTTACTTCCAGGACTACAATGAGCAGTTCTTC
CASSYFQDYNEQFF
>TRBV27|TRBD1|.|TRBJ2-7
TGTGCCAGCAGTTCAGGGGGCGGTTCGTACGAGCAGTACTTC
CASSSGGGSYEQYF
>TRBV25-1|TRBD1|once|TRBJ1-1
TGTGCCAGCAGTGACCGACAGGGGTGGGAGACTGAAGCTTTCTTT
CASSDRQGWETEAFF
>TRBV28|.|.|TRBJ1-3
TGTGCCAGCAGTTTAAGGGCTGCTGGAAACACCATATATTTT
CASSLRAAGNTIYF
>TRBV29-1|.|.|TRBJ2-7
TGCAGCGTTGAGTTTTCCCACACAGCTTCCTACGAGCAGTACTTC
CSVEFSHTASYEQYF
>TRBV28|TRBD1|.|TRBJ1-5
TGTGCCAGCAGTTTATTAGGGACAGAAAATCAGCCCCAGCATTTT
CASSLLGTENQPQHF
>TRBV5-5|.|few|TRBJ1-1
TGTGCCAGCACCCTGGGGGCTACGAACACTGAAGCTTTCTTT
CASTLGATNTEAFF
>TRBV29-1|TRBD2|.|TRBJ2-3
TGCAGCGTTTCGACGTCTAGCGGAGCCACAGATACGCAGTATTTT
CSVSTSSGATDTQYF
>TRBV2|.|once|TRBJ1-1
TGTGCCAGCAGTGAATTTGGGCAAAACACTGAAGCTTTCTTT
CASSEFGQNTEAFF
>TRBV9|.|.|TRBJ2-7
TGTGCCAGCAGCGAGGGAGACGGACTTGGGACCTACGAGCAGTACTTC
CASSEGDGLGTYEQYF
>TRBV27|.|.|TRBJ2-7
TGTGCCAGCAGTCCCCTCGGGGTGATCTCCTACGAGCAGTACTTC
CASSPLGVISYEQYF
>TRBV6-6|.|.|TRBJ2-7
TGTGCCAGCAGTTACTCATTCGAGCAGTACTTC
CASSYSFEQYF
>TRBV30|TRBD2|once|TRBJ2-7
TGTGCCTGGAGTGCAGGTCTAGCGGGATACGAGCAGTACTTC
CAWSAGLAGYEQYF
>TRBV28|.|once|TRBJ1-5
TGTGCCAGCAGCGATTCCTTTTATAGCAATCAGCCCCAGCATTTT
CASSDSFYSNQPQHF
>TRBV7-9|TRBD1|.|TRBJ1-2
TGTGCCAGCAGCCCCGGGACAGGCCGGTGGGGCTACACCTTC
CASSPGTGRWGYTF
>TRBV5-1|TRBD1|.|TRBJ2-7
TGCGCCAGCAGCCTAAACCAGGGGGCGAACCCCGAGCAGTACTTC
CASSLNQGANPEQYF
>TRBV19|.|once|TRBJ1-1
TGTGCCAGTACCGATGCGGGGGGCCCTGAAGCTTTCTTT
CASTDAGGPEAFF
>TRBV28|.|.|TRBJ2-3
TGTGCCAGCACCGCCGGGACAACCAGCACAGATACGCAGTATTTT
CASTAGTTSTDTQYF
>TRBV7-9|.|.|TRBJ2-7
TGTGCCACCCGGTCGGACTCCACCTACGAGCAGTACTTC
CATRSDSTYEQYF
>TRBV7-9|TRBD1|.|TRBJ1-2
TGTGCCAGCAGCTCCACAGGGGGATATGGCTACACCTTC
CASSSTGGYGYTF
>TRBV4-1|.|.|TRBJ1-4
TGCGCCAGCAGCCAAGTGATTAATGAAAAACTGTTTTTT
CASSQVINEKLFF
>TRBV5-1|.|.|TRBJ2-7
TGCGCCAGCAGCTTGGTAGGGCCCGGCTGGGAGCAGTACTTC
CASSLVGPGWEQYF
>TRBV7-8|TRBD1|.|TRBJ1-5
TGTGCCAGCAGCCCAGGGGGGGTTGGTCAGCCCCAGCATTTT
CASSPGGVGQPQHF
>TRBV6-5|.|once|TRBJ2-1
TGTGCCAGCAGTTTACAGGACAGTCCTTACAATGAGCAGTTCTTC
CASSLQDSPYNEQFF
>TRBV9|TRBD1|few|TRBJ1-4
TGTGCCAGCAGCGAGGACAGGACTAATGAAAAACTGTTTTTT
CASSEDRTNEKLFF
>TRBV13|.|.|TRBJ2-7
TGTGCCAGCAGCCCGGGACACCTTAACTACGAGCAGTACTTC
CASSPGHLNYEQYF
>TRBV27|TRBD1|.|TRBJ2-7
TGTGCCAGCAGTCACCCACGGACAGGGTCCACGTACGAGCAGTACTTC
CASSHPRTGSTYEQYF
>TRBV6-5|.|once|TRBJ2-1
TGTGCCAGCATGACCCACATGTTGAATGAGCAGTTCTTC
CASMTHMLNEQFF
>TRBV19|.|.|TRBJ2-1
TGTGCCAGTAGTATGGGGCAAAACAATGAGCAGTTCTTC
CASSMGQNNEQFF
>TRBV9|.|.|TRBJ2-3
TGTGCCAGCAGCCCAGGAGTGGGGGCAGATACGCAGTATTTT
CASSPGVGADTQYF
>TRBV28|.|.|TRBJ2-3
TGTGCCAGCAGGGGGGACACGTACGGAGATACGCAGTATTTT
CASRGDTYGDTQYF
>TRBV5-8|TRBD2|.|TRBJ2-1
TGTGCCAGCAGCTTCGCAATAAGCGGGACCTTTGAGCAGTTCTTC
CASSFAISGTFEQFF
>TRBV29-1|.|.|TRBJ2-1
TGCAGCGTTGAAACTCGAAGGGGTGATGAGCAGTTCTTC
CSVETRRGDEQFF
>TRBV19|.|.|TRBJ2-5
TGTGCCAGTAGTTTCGGGTGGTTGGAGACCCAGTACTTC
CASSFGWLETQYF
>TRBV28|.|.|TRBJ2-2
TGTGCCAGCAGTTTACTTGATGCCGGGGAGCTGTTTTTT
CASSLLDAGELFF
>TRBV7-6|TRBD2|once|TRBJ2-1
TGTGCCAGCAGCCCTAGCGGGAGGTCTAATGAGCAGTTCTTC
CASSPSGRSNEQFF
>TRBV11-2|.|.|TRBJ1-1
TGTGCCAGCAGCTTAGGGACAGCGAACACTGAAGCTTTCTTT
CASSLGTANTEAFF
>TRBV7-6|TRBD1|once|TRBJ2-7
TGTGCCAGCAGCTTAGGAGTAGGACAGGGCTACGAGCAGTACTTC
CASSLGVGQGYEQYF
>TRBV7-9|TRBD1|.|TRBJ2-7
TGTGCCAGCAGCGACGACAGGGAACACGAGCAGTACTTC
CASSDDREHEQYF
>TRBV4-3|.|.|TRBJ2-7
TGCGCCAGCAGCCCGGGTGAGGACTACGAGCAGTACTTC
CASSPGEDYEQYF
>TRBV11-2|.|.|TRBJ2-5
TGTGCCAGCAGCTTATTCGAGCTACAAGAGACCCAGTACTTC
CASSLFELQETQYF